These T cell receptor beta chains were read from a single sample in a study of T-cell reconstitution after alpha-beta-depleted transplantation in children. Using its own MiXCR run on the PCR reads, TCRdb lists one record per CDR3 protein. The sample comprises around 200,000 distinct CDR3 sequences, approximately 9.5% of which are singletons, and approximately 6.6% rests with the top ten. Sequencing used PBMCs from the stem cell graft donor, obtained from the stem cell graft. Receptors originate from a human donor who donated a stem cell graft to a child with acute lymphoblastic leukemia. CDR3s include the opening cysteine and the closing phenylalanine or tryptophan. The D gene is left open where the match is weak. Clone size appears in some rows only: once, few, many, or a class for an expanded clone.

size | J | V | D | CDR3 | DNA
many | TRBJ2-7 | TRBV5-1 | TRBD1 | CASSRGQGSYEQYF | TGCGCCAGCAGCCGGGGACAGGGATCCTACGAGCAGTACTTC
many | TRBJ2-1 | TRBV5-1 | TRBD1 | CASSSMDRGLGEQFF | TGCGCCAGCAGCTCAATGGACAGGGGGCTGGGGGAGCAGTTCTTC
NA | TRBJ2-5 | TRBV5-1 | NA | CASSYAERDGGQETQYF | TGCGCCAGCAGCTACGCCGAACGGGACGGAGGACAAGAGACCCAGTACTTC
NA | TRBJ2-7 | TRBV12-3/TRBV12-4 | TRBD2 | CASSFPIAGGSYEQYF | TGTGCCAGCAGTTTCCCGATAGCGGGGGGCTCCTACGAGCAGTACTTC
NA | TRBJ1-2 | TRBV7-6 | TRBD1 | CASSLGTGGDYGYTF | TGTGCCAGCAGCTTAGGGACAGGGGGAGACTATGGCTACACCTTC
many | TRBJ1-5 | TRBV29-1 | NA | CSVEVGGNQPQHF | TGCAGCGTTGAGGTAGGGGGGAATCAGCCCCAGCATTTT
many | TRBJ1-1 | TRBV7-9 | NA | CASSLVKGVAEAFF | TGTGCCAGCAGCTTAGTGAAGGGGGTTGCTGAAGCTTTCTTT
many | TRBJ1-2 | TRBV5-1 | NA | CASSLRDGTNYGYTF | TGCGCCAGCAGCTTGAGGGACGGAACTAACTATGGCTACACCTTC
many | TRBJ2-3 | TRBV27 | TRBD2 | CASSPKPRDYWGDTQYF | TGTGCCAGCAGCCCCAAGCCCCGGGACTATTGGGGAGATACGCAGTATTTT
many | TRBJ2-1 | TRBV5-1 | NA | CASSLVSSDVGNNEQFF | TGCGCCAGCAGCTTGGTTTCTAGCGACGTTGGCAACAATGAGCAGTTCTTC
many | TRBJ2-4 | TRBV20-1 | TRBD1 | CSALAWDRVSKNIQYF | TGCAGTGCCCTAGCGTGGGACAGGGTATCCAAAAACATTCAGTACTTC
once | TRBJ2-6 | TRBV11-2 | TRBD2 | CASSLTGGTGANVLTF | TGTGCCAGCAGCTTAACGGGAGGGACTGGGGCCAACGTCCTGACTTTC
few | TRBJ1-1 | TRBV2 | NA | CASKGGEAFF | TGTGCCAGCAAAGGGGGTGAAGCTTTCTTT
NA | TRBJ2-1 | TRBV27 | NA | CASSLAPGHLGYEQFF | TGTGCCAGCAGTTTAGCCCCGGGACACCTCGGGTATGAGCAGTTCTTC
NA | TRBJ1-1 | TRBV5-1 | NA | CASSLGWLEMNTEAFF | TGCGCCAGCAGCTTGGGGTGGCTTGAAATGAACACTGAAGCTTTCTTT
few | TRBJ2-4 | TRBV11-2 | TRBD1 | CASSLGRWDRTKNIQYF | TGTGCCAGCAGCTTAGGTCGGTGGGACAGAACCAAAAACATTCAGTACTTC
NA | TRBJ2-4 | TRBV27 | NA | CASSYALGLAKNIQYF | TGTGCCAGCAGTTACGCCTTAGGGTTAGCCAAAAACATTCAGTACTTC
NA | TRBJ2-5 | TRBV4-2 | TRBD2 | CAIGPGGREETQYF | TGTGCCATCGGCCCCGGCGGGAGGGAGGAAACCCAGTACTTC
many | TRBJ2-7 | TRBV2 | TRBD1 | CASSDGQGGLYEQYF | TGTGCCAGCAGCGACGGACAGGGGGGTCTCTACGAGCAGTACTTC
NA | TRBJ2-2 | TRBV7-6 | TRBD1 | CASSLAQPGTAMEPFMNTGELFF | TGTGCCAGCAGCTTAGCGCAACCCGGGACAGCAATGGAACCCTTCATGAACACCGGGGAGCTGTTTTTT
few | TRBJ2-6 | TRBV29-1 | TRBD1 | CSVDTRDRSSGANVLTF | TGCAGCGTGGATACCCGGGACAGAAGCTCTGGGGCCAACGTCCTGACTTTC
NA | TRBJ2-4 | TRBV5-4 | TRBD1 | CASSFSQGARENIQYF | TGTGCCAGCAGCTTTTCTCAGGGGGCGAGGGAAAACATTCAGTACTTC
many | TRBJ2-4 | TRBV5-1 | TRBD1 | CASSPLVRQGKNIQYF | TGCGCCAGCAGCCCCCTGGTCCGACAGGGGAAAAACATTCAGTACTTC
many | TRBJ2-1 | TRBV7-9 | TRBD1 | CASSLQGVSSYNEQFF | TGTGCCAGCAGCTTACAGGGGGTCAGCTCCTACAATGAGCAGTTCTTC
NA | TRBJ1-2 | TRBV7-8 | NA | CASSLTRSRLADGYTF | TGTGCCAGCAGCTTAACCCGGAGCAGGTTGGCGGATGGCTACACCTTC
NA | TRBJ1-2 | TRBV12-3/TRBV12-4 | TRBD1 | CASSLLGGQALNGYTF | TGTGCCAGCAGCCTCCTCGGAGGACAGGCCTTAAATGGCTACACCTTC
NA | TRBJ2-7 | TRBV20-1 | TRBD2 | CSARDRGGHRYEQYF | TGCAGTGCTAGAGATCGGGGGGGTCATAGGTACGAGCAGTACTTC
NA | TRBJ2-7 | TRBV9 | NA | CASSPKHGYEQYF | TGTGCCAGCAGCCCAAAACATGGATACGAGCAGTACTTC
NA | TRBJ2-3 | TRBV19 | NA | CASSIVSVAGHTDTQYF | TGTGCCAGTAGTATTGTCAGTGTGGCGGGGCACACAGATACGCAGTATTTT
few | TRBJ2-1 | TRBV9 | TRBD1 | CASSTRDRGLYNEQFF | TGTGCCAGCAGCACTCGGGACAGGGGGTTGTACAATGAGCAGTTCTTC
many | TRBJ2-5 | TRBV20-1 | NA | CSARAWSGTQYF | TGCAGTGCTAGAGCATGGTCAGGGACCCAGTACTTC
few | TRBJ1-6 | TRBV2 | NA | CADRQSLGSPLHF | TGTGCCGACCGACAGAGTCTAGGGTCACCCCTCCACTTT
NA | TRBJ2-7 | TRBV6-6 | TRBD1 | CASMDRFSYEQYF | TGTGCCAGTATGGACAGGTTCTCCTACGAGCAGTACTTC
few | TRBJ2-2 | TRBV28 | TRBD1 | CASSLFTGVGGELFF | TGTGCCAGCAGTTTATTTACAGGGGTTGGCGGGGAGCTGTTTTTT
few | TRBJ2-3 | TRBV4-3 | NA | CASSQEGRTQYF | TGCGCCAGCAGCCAAGAGGGGCGGACGCAGTATTTT
NA | TRBJ1-2 | TRBV28 | TRBD1 | CASSLEGARYGYTF | TGTGCCAGCAGTTTGGAGGGGGCGCGGTATGGCTACACCTTC
few | TRBJ1-1 | TRBV20-1 | TRBD1 | CSASQGAGGFFTEAFF | TGCAGTGCTAGTCAAGGGGCAGGGGGGTTCTTCACTGAAGCTTTCTTT
few | TRBJ2-7 | TRBV7-9 | TRBD1 | CASSSRAGTEAYEQYF | TGTGCCAGCAGCTCGCGCGCCGGGACAGAGGCCTACGAGCAGTACTTC
many | TRBJ2-1 | TRBV27 | NA | CASSRRHNEQFF | TGTGCCAGCAGTCGACGGCACAATGAGCAGTTCTTC
NA | TRBJ1-1 | TRBV4-2 | NA | CASSQEGYGANTEAFF | TGTGCCAGCAGCCAAGAAGGTTACGGGGCTAACACTGAAGCTTTCTTT
many | TRBJ2-5 | TRBV10-3 | TRBD1 | CAIRGSVDRVETQYF | TGTGCCATCAGGGGAAGCGTCGACAGGGTGGAGACCCAGTACTTC
NA | TRBJ2-7 | TRBV6-2/TRBV6-3 | TRBD1 | CASSYLDRVYEQYF | TGTGCCAGCAGTTACCTGGACAGGGTCTACGAGCAGTACTTC
many | TRBJ2-1 | TRBV14 | NA | CASSPQPNNEQFF | TGTGCCAGCAGCCCCCAGCCCAACAATGAGCAGTTCTTC
few | TRBJ2-1 | TRBV5-5 | TRBD1 | CASSTDRGSYNEQFF | TGTGCCAGCAGCACCGACAGGGGCTCCTACAATGAGCAGTTCTTC
NA | TRBJ1-4 | TRBV6-1 | TRBD1 | CASGKRDSNEKLFF | TGTGCCAGCGGAAAGAGGGACAGTAATGAAAAACTGTTTTTT
few | TRBJ1-1 | TRBV6-1 | TRBD1 | CASSPLRDRALGTEAFF | TGTGCCAGCAGCCCACTCCGGGACAGGGCCTTGGGCACTGAAGCTTTCTTT
many | TRBJ2-2 | TRBV11-2 | NA | CASSLIAGELFF | TGTGCCAGCAGCTTAATCGCCGGGGAGCTGTTTTTT
few | TRBJ2-2 | TRBV20-1 | TRBD1 | CSARDRRTGRELFF | TGCAGTGCTAGAGATCGACGGACAGGGCGGGAGCTGTTTTTT
few | TRBJ1-1 | TRBV6-1 | NA | CASREGSANTEAFF | TGTGCCAGCAGGGAGGGCAGTGCGAACACTGAAGCTTTCTTT
many | TRBJ2-2 | TRBV12-3/TRBV12-4 | NA | CASTWGVNTGELFF | TGTGCCAGCACATGGGGGGTTAACACCGGGGAGCTGTTTTTT
NA | TRBJ2-7 | TRBV12-3/TRBV12-4 | NA | CASSSPGLEQYF | TGTGCCAGCAGTTCCCCAGGTCTCGAGCAGTACTTC
many | TRBJ1-5 | TRBV20-1 | NA | CSARDGAGAGQPQHF | TGCAGTGCTAGAGATGGGGCAGGGGCGGGTCAGCCCCAGCATTTT
few | TRBJ1-2 | TRBV12-3/TRBV12-4 | NA | CASSPLGGRNYGYTF | TGTGCCAGCAGTCCCTTGGGGGGAAGAAACTATGGCTACACCTTC
few | TRBJ2-7 | TRBV7-6 | NA | CASSSASGLAFHEQYF | TGTGCCAGCAGTTCCGCGTCAGGTCTAGCGTTCCACGAGCAGTACTTC
few | TRBJ2-5 | TRBV7-2 | TRBD2 | CASSLVGLAGGLRETQYF | TGTGCCAGCAGCTTAGTCGGGCTAGCGGGGGGGCTTCGAGAGACCCAGTACTTC
few | TRBJ2-7 | TRBV29-1 | NA | CSVELGTSHSYEQYF | TGCAGCGTTGAATTGGGGACATCTCACTCCTACGAGCAGTACTTC
few | TRBJ1-1 | TRBV6-1 | TRBD1 | CASSLRDRGSEAFF | TGTGCCAGCAGCCTCCGGGACAGGGGCTCTGAAGCTTTCTTT
few | TRBJ2-3 | TRBV5-1 | TRBD2 | CASSLVPAGGRDTDTQYF | TGCGCCAGCAGCTTGGTTCCAGCGGGGGGCCGGGACACAGATACGCAGTATTTT